The 16 T cell receptor beta chains below were found in one sample sequenced in a study of blood T cells in healthy people across ages. Primers used in a second PCR of about 6 to 11 cycles were a sample-barcoded 5' primer and a J-beta primer mix. TCRdb fed the 5' RACE reads into MiXCR, producing one record per CDR3 protein. In the table there are 920,000 or so distinct CDR3 sequences, under 55% of which are singletons. The sample consisted of blood. The receptor set was obtained from a woman in her fifties or sixties in good health.

The CDR3 coding sequence is TGTGCCAGCAAGACGACAGGGAATTCAGATACGCAGTATTTT. As protein: CASKTTGNSDTQYF. J is TRBJ2-3 and V is TRBV12-3 or TRBV12-4; TRBD1 matches 7 bases. V lost 7 bases to trimming and J lost 4 bases; unmatched junction nucleotides: 8. CDR3 size: 14 residues.

The rearrangement links TRBV6-5 to TRBJ2-7, with a weak D call TRBD1 (6 bases). The CDR3 has 12 amino acids. V was shortened by 7 bases and J by 4 bases, with 11 bases between the two germline ends. CDR1 and CDR2 from the germline V gene are MNHEY and SVGAGI. CDR3 region: CASKATGYEQYF. As DNA, the CDR3 is TGTGCCAGCAAAGCGACAGGTTACGAGCAGTACTTC.

A few counts support this clonotype. This sequence joins TRBV3-1 and TRBJ2-1; D is unresolved. Looked up from germline, CDR1 is LGHDT and CDR2 is YNNKEL (reference sequence). The CDR3 loop spans 17 amino acids. The V end lost 0 bases, the J end lost 4 bases, and 16 bases lay between the germline ends. CDR3 DNA: TGTGCCAGCAGCCAAGATAGACACCGGAGTAGGTACAATGAGCAGTTCTTC. Translation: CASSQDRHRSRYNEQFF.

V and J are TRBV7-3 and TRBJ2-5; D might be TRBD2 (6 bases). Germline V gene data show CDR1 as SGHTA and CDR2 as FQGTGA. This CDR3 is built from 15 residues. V lost 0 bases to trimming and J lost 5 bases, with 13 bases between them. The CDR3 DNA reads TGTGCCAGCAGCTTAACGCGCGGGGAAAGGGAGACCCAGTACTTC. Amino acids: CASSLTRGERETQYF.

This rearrangement joins TRBV12-5 to TRBJ1-5, with D hard to call. Trimming took off 5 bases at V and 2 bases at J, with 13 bases between the two ends. This CDR3 comprises 15 residues. CDR1 is LGHNT and CDR2 is FRNRAP in the germline V gene. The CDR3 loop is CASGQGSEGNQPQHF. The DNA of the CDR3 is TGTGCTAGTGGTCAAGGGTCGGAAGGCAATCAGCCCCAGCATTTT.

Comments on this clonotype: Germline is not matched at one junction end, which may reflect a read error. The chain has TRBV11-2 and TRBJ2-5; perhaps D is TRBD1 or TRBD2 (5 bases each). The CDR3 has 15 residues. Germline V gene lookup returns CDR1 SGHAT and CDR2 FQNNGV. The CDR3 sequence: CACSLAGGHLETQYF. In nucleotides, the CDR3 is TGTGCCTGCAGCTTAGCTGGGGGTCATTTGGAGACCCAGTACTTC.

The gene calls are TRBV30 and TRBJ2-1; TRBD2 aligns across 8 bases. The V segment lost 0 bases and the J segment 9 bases; nucleotides outside the gene matches: 4. The CDR3 has 13 amino acids. CDR1 GTSNPN and CDR2 SVGIG come from the germline V gene (reference sequence). The CDR3 sequence: CAWSVGSGIEQFF. The CDR3 DNA is TGTGCCTGGAGTGTTGGTAGCGGGATTGAGCAGTTCTTC.

This sequence joins TRBV4-1 and TRBJ2-1; 8 bases line up with TRBD2. J lost 7 bases, V lost 1 base, and 9 bases had no gene match. The CDR3 contains 16 residues. Germline V lookup: CDR1 MGHRA, CDR2 YSYEKL. The CDR3 loop is CASSQVSTGGWNEQFF. CDR3 sequence (DNA): TGCGCCAGCAGCCAAGTGTCTACGGGAGGGTGGAATGAGCAGTTCTTC.

This chain uses TRBV11-2 with TRBJ2-4, with 7 bases aligning to TRBD2. The DNA end is more similar to TRBJ2-5, so the J call may be wrong. The CDR3 has 16 residues. Germline V CDR1 and CDR2: SGHAT, FQNNGV. Written as DNA, the CDR3 is TGTGCCAGCAGCTCCCTGGTGGCGGGAGACCCAGAGACCCAGTACTTC. Protein sequence: CASSSLVAGDPETQYF.

The genes are TRBV29-1 and TRBJ1-3; D might be TRBD1 (5 bases). The V gene's germline CDR1 is SQVTM and CDR2 ANQGSEA. This CDR3 is 13 amino acids long. With 6 bases removed from V and 7 bases from J, the gap between germline ends came to 16 bases. The CDR3 sequence: CSVVDIQRNTIYF. CDR3 DNA: TGCAGCGTCGTGGACATACAGCGGAACACCATATATTTT.

This clonotype was seen only a few times. The rearrangement uses TRBV29-1 and TRBJ2-6; weak D call: TRBD2 (5 bases). The CDR3 runs 16 residues. CDR1 SQVTM and CDR2 ANQGSEA come from the germline V gene. V lost 0 bases, J lost 1 base, and 10 bases lay in between. CDR3 residues: CSVEERGRSGANVLTF. CDR3 DNA sequence: TGCAGCGTTGAAGAACGAGGGCGATCTGGGGCCAACGTCCTGACTTTC. Filled out from reference TRBV29-1 and TRBJ2-6, the complete variable domain reads SAVISQKPSRDICQRGTSLTIQCQVDSQVTMMFWYRQQPGQSLTLIATANQGSEATYESGFVIDKFPISRPNLTFSTLTVSNMSPEDSSIYLCSVEERGRSGANVLTFGAGSRLTVL.

The chain combines TRBV6-1 with TRBJ2-5; D call uncertain. The J call is uncertain, as TRBJ2-7 better fits the DNA end. CDR3 length: 13 amino acids. Germline loops: CDR1 MNHNS, CDR2 SASEGT. The CDR3 coding sequence is TGTGCCAGCAAGGCGGTAGGATTCTACGAGCAGTACTTC. It codes for CASKAVGFYEQYF.

This clonotype was counted only a few times. The V gene is TRBV20-1, the J gene TRBJ2-7, with TRBD1 identical over 7 bases. The V gene's germline CDR1 is DFQATT and CDR2 SNEGSKA (reference sequence). The CDR3 extends over 15 amino acids. The V gene end was trimmed by 0 bases and the J gene end by 3 bases; junction bases not matched to a gene: 8. This CDR3 is CSARDVTGNGYEQYF. The CDR3 bases are TGCAGTGCTAGAGATGTGACAGGGAACGGCTACGAGCAGTACTTC.

This chain connects TRBV4-1 to TRBJ2-1; 9 nucleotides agree with TRBD1. The CDR3 is 12 residues long. After removal of 4 bases from V and 10 bases from J, the junction contained 2 bases not matched to a gene. Germline-derived CDR1 and CDR2 are MGHRA and YSYEKL. The CDR3 DNA reads TGCGCCAGCAGCCGGACAGGGGCCGAGCAGTTCTTC. Translated, it gives CASSRTGAEQFF.

In regard to this clonotype: This may be a read error, as it is one base from a much larger clone. CDR3 region: CANIRQGDEIGTQYF. CDR3 nucleotide sequence: TGTGCCAACATTAGACAGGGGGACGAGATTGGGACCCAGTACTTC. V gene TRBV28 combines with J gene TRBJ2-5; 9 bases align to TRBD1. This CDR3 has 15 amino acids. The ends lost 10 bases at V and 7 bases at J; junction bases unmatched: 16. Germline V gene data show CDR1 as MDHEN and CDR2 as SYDVKM.

The chain combines TRBV24-1 with TRBJ2-2; a weak D match, TRBD2 (5 bases). Trimming removed 6 bases from V and 4 bases from J, with 11 bases in between. The CDR3 is 14 amino acids. From germline, CDR1 is KGHDR and CDR2 SFDVKD. CDR3 amino acids: CATSSGERTGELFF. In nucleotides, the CDR3 is TGTGCCACCAGTTCCGGGGAGCGCACCGGGGAGCTGTTTTTT.